Presented here are 8 T cell receptor beta chains from one specimen sequenced in a study of shared clonotypes between healthy human individuals. Terminally differentiated effector memory CD45RA+ cells were excluded by CCR7 positive selection of CD45RO-negative cells. Measured with immunoSEQ multiplex PCR; TCRdb has only the in-frame clones, and not every one. The sample consists of 2 million to 2.5 million clones, about 95% of them appearing once. Input material: naive CD8+ T cells sorted from blood. The receptors shown here come from a man in his late teens or twenties in good health.

This clone has a single count. The chain combines TRBV5-6 with TRBJ2-3, with D perhaps TRBD2 (6 bases). The CDR3 totals 16 residues. V lost 2 bases to trimming and J lost 1 base, with 14 bases between them. From germline, CDR1 is SGHDT and CDR2 YYEEEE. The CDR3 is CASSFSGRGGTDTQYF. The CDR3 coding sequence is TGTGCCAGCAGCTTTTCCGGGAGAGGAGGCACAGATACGCAGTATTTT.

The rearrangement uses TRBV4-1 and TRBJ1-6; D gene ambiguous. CDR3 length: 13 amino acids. Germline V CDR1 and CDR2: MGHRA, YSYEKL. V was clipped by 1 base and J by 10 bases, with 8 bases between them. The DNA of the CDR3 is TGCGCCAGCAGCCAAGGCCCGGGATCACCCCTCCACTTT. This gives the protein CASSQGPGSPLHF.

The chain employs TRBV7-6 and TRBJ2-3, with TRBD2 as a possible D gene (5 bases). The germline V gene has CDR1 SGHVS and CDR2 FNYEAQ. With 5 bases removed from V and 8 bases from J, the gap between germline ends came to 14 bases. There are 13 residues in the CDR3. This chain's CDR3 is CASSPRLAGTQYF. The CDR3 bases are TGTGCCAGCAGCCCACGGCTAGCTGGTACGCAGTATTTT.

The chain is built from TRBV4-3 and TRBJ2-1; TRBD1 or TRBD2 may be the D gene (5 bases each). This CDR3 has 16 residues. Germline-derived CDR1 and CDR2 are LGHNA and YSLEER. Trimming left V 4 bases short and J 4 bases short, with 17 bases between. CDR3 DNA sequence: TGCGCCAGCAGCCGGATCACCGGGACCAATTACAATGAGCAGTTCTTC. It specifies CASSRITGTNYNEQFF.

The J gene is TRBJ2-7, the V gene TRBV29-1, with a possible D match to TRBD1 (6 bases). With 5 bases removed from V and 0 bases from J, the gap between germline ends came to 11 bases. The CDR3 length is 13 residues. The V gene's germline CDR1 is SQVTM and CDR2 ANQGSEA. CDR3 DNA: TGCAGCGTTAATACAGGGTCCTCCTACGAGCAGTACTTC. Its translation is CSVNTGSSYEQYF.

In its sample, this clone was seen once. This chain uses TRBV13 with TRBJ2-2; possibly TRBD2 for D (6 bases). V shed 0 bases and J shed 0 bases, with 17 bases lying between them. Looked up from germline, CDR1 is PRHDT and CDR2 is FYEKMQ (reference sequence). The CDR3 runs to 19 residues. DNA for the CDR3: TGTGCCAGCAGCTTAGGCCCGCCAGCGGGTTTGACGAACACCGGGGAGCTGTTTTTT. Protein: CASSLGPPAGLTNTGELFF.

The chain employs TRBV15 and TRBJ1-1; possibly TRBD1 for D (5 bases). Germline CDR1 is LNHNV and CDR2 is YYDKDF (reference sequence). Trimming removed 2 bases at V and 7 bases at J, with 8 bases between. The CDR3 extends over 12 amino acids. CDR3 in amino acids: CATSRYDSEAFF. DNA of the CDR3: TGTGCCACCAGCAGATATGACAGTGAAGCTTTCTTT.

The chain is built from TRBV27 and TRBJ2-3; 9 bases match TRBD2. Trimming removed 2 bases from V and 2 bases from J; junction bases left unmatched: 5. The germline gives CDR1 MNHEY, CDR2 SMNVEV (reference sequence). The CDR3 totals 16 residues. CDR3 DNA: TGTGCCAGCAGTTTAATGCTAGCGGGGAACACAGATACGCAGTATTTT. This translates into CASSLMLAGNTDTQYF.